This T cell receptor beta chain was sequenced for a study of blood T cells in healthy people across ages. PBMCs numbering at least 7 million were isolated per sample. For the second PCR, which ran for roughly 6 to 12 cycles, a sample-barcoded 5' primer and a J-beta primer mix were used. TCRdb reprocessed the 5' RACE reads with MiXCR, giving one entry per CDR3 protein. Here the sample spans roughly 1 million distinct CDR3 sequences, about 23% being singletons. Germline V gene lookup returns CDR1 DFQATT and CDR2 SNEGSKA (reference sequence). V was pared by 4 bases and J by 2 bases, with 11 bases between. CDR3 length equals 13 residues. Separately, the same data were catalogued under a study of T cells of mothers and their children. From that study: The sample comes from nine or ten healthy Caucasian donors: mothers and children.

The clonotype originates from a girl aged 2-10 years in good health. The chain uses TRBV20-1 and TRBJ1-1; D is unresolved. Sequenced input: blood. The CDR3 here is CSATDTSNTEAFF. CDR3 bases: TGCAGTGCTACTGACACTTCCAACACTGAAGCTTTCTTT.